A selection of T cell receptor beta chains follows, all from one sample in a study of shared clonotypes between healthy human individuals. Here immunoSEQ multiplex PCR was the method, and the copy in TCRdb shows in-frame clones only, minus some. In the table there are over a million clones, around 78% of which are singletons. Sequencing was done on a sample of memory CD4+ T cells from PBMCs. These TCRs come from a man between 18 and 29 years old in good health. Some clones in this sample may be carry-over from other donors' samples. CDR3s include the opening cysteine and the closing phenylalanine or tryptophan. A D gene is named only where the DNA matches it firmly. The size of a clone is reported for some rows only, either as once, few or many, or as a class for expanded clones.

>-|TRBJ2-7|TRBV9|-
TGTGCCAGCAGCCCCCGGATAGAGGATGCCTACGAGCAGTACTTC
CASSPRIEDAYEQYF
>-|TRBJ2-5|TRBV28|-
TGTGCCAGCAGTCCCTGGGGACTTCAAGAGACCCAGTACTTC
CASSPWGLQETQYF
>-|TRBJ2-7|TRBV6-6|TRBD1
TGTGCCAGCAGTTATCCGGCCAGGGGGTACGAGCAGTACTTC
CASSYPARGYEQYF
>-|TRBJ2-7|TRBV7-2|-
TGTGCCAGCAGCTACGACGGGACCGAGCAGTACTTC
CASSYDGTEQYF
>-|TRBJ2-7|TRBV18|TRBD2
TGTGCCAGCTCACCACTGCTAGCGGACCCACGCGAGCAGTACTTC
CASSPLLADPREQYF
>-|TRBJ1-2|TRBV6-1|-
TGTGCCAGCAGTGAAGCGTCGGGGCAGCTGGGAAACTATGGCTACACCTTC
CASSEASGQLGNYGYTF
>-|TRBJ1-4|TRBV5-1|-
TGCGCCAGCAGCTTGGGGCAAACTGGGTGGGCACCTGAAAAACTGTTTTTT
CASSLGQTGWAPEKLFF
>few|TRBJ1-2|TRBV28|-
TGTGCCAGCAGTTTTGGGGGGCACAGCTATGGCTACACCTTC
CASSFGGHSYGYTF
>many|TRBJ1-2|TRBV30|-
-
CAWISFRARELYGYTF
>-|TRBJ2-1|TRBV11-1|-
TGTGCCAGCAGCTTACGGGATCCGTTCGATGAGCAGTTCTTC
CASSLRDPFDEQFF
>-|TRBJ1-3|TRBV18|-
TGTGCCAGCTCACCAAATTGGGGTAGCTCTGGAAACACCATATATTTT
CASSPNWGSSGNTIYF
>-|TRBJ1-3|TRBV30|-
TGTGCCTGGAGTGTACCCCGGAACACCATATATTTT
CAWSVPRNTIYF
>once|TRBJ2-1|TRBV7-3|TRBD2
TGTGCCAGCAGCTTAGTACCGGGACTACCATACAATGAGCAGTTCTTC
CASSLVPGLPYNEQFF
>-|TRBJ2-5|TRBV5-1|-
TGCGCCAGCAGACGGCAGCAAGAGACCCAGTACTTC
CASRRQQETQYF
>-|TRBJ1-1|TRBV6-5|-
TGTGCCAGCAGGGGCAGGATGACTACTGAAGCTTTCTTT
CASRGRMTTEAFF
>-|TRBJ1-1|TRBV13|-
TGTGCCAGCAGCCCAGCCGGGGGGGGGAACACTGAAGCTTTCTTT
CASSPAGGGNTEAFF
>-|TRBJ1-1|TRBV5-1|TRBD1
TGCGCCAGCAGCTCTGGACAGGATTATACTGAAGCTTTCTTT
CASSSGQDYTEAFF
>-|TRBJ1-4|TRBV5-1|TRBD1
TGCGCCAGCAGCGACGGACAGGGCCTTAATGAAAAACTGTTTTTT
CASSDGQGLNEKLFF
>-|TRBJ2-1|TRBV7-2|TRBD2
TGTGCCAGCAGCACTCGGACTAGCGGGTCCTTCTCCTACAATGAGCAGTTCTTC
CASSTRTSGSFSYNEQFF
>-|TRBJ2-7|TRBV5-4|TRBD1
TGTGCCAGCAGCTTGGGGGGGGGACAGGGCCTGGGCGAGCAGTACTTC
CASSLGGGQGLGEQYF
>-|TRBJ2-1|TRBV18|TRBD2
TGTGCCAGCTCACTACTTGCGGGAGTGGATGAGCAGTTCTTC
CASSLLAGVDEQFF
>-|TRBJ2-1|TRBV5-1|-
TGCGCCAGCAGCCCCCCCACTAGAAACAATGAGCAGTTCTTC
CASSPPTRNNEQFF
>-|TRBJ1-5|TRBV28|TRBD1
TGTGCCAGCAGCCCCGGGACAGTAGTTCAGCCCCAGCATTTT
CASSPGTVVQPQHF
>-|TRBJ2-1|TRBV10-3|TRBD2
TGTGCCATCAGTAGACTAGCGGGAGAGGACAATGAGCAGTTCTTC
CAISRLAGEDNEQFF
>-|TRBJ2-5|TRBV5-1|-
TGCGCCAGCAGCTTGTGGGCCTCCCTACAAGAGACCCAGTACTTC
CASSLWASLQETQYF
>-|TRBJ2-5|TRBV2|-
TGTGCCAGCTCGAGGGATCTACAAGAGACCCAGTACTTC
CASSRDLQETQYF
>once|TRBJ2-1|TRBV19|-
TGTGCCACCACGGGACTTTGGGGAGTCAATGAGCAGTTCTTC
CATTGLWGVNEQFF
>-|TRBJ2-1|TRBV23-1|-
TGCGCCAGCAATCGAGCCGCCAGCTTAAGGTCTTTGAATGAGCAGTTCTTC
CASNRAASLRSLNEQFF
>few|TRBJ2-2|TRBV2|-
TGTGCCAGCAGAGCAACGAACACCGGGGAGCTGTTTTTT
CASRATNTGELFF